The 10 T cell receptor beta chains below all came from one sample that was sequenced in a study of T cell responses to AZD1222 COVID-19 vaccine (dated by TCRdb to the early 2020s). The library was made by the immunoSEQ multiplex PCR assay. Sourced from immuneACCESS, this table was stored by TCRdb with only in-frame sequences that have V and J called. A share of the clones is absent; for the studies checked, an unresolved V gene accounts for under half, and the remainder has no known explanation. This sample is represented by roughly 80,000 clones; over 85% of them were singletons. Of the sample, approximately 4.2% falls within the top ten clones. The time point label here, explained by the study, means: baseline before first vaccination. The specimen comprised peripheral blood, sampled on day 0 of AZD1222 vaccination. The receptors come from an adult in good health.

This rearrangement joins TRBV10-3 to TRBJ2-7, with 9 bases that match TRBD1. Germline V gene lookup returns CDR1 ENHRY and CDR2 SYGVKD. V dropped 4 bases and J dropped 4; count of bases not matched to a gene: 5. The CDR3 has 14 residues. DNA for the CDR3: TGTGCCATCAGTGGGACAGGGGATGAATACGAGCAGTACTTC. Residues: CAISGTGDEYEQYF.

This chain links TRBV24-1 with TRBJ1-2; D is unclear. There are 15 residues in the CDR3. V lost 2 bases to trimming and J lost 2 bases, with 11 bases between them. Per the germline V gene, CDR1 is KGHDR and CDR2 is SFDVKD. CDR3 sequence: CATSDSHRGNYGYTF. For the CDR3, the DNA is TGTGCCACCAGTGATTCCCACCGGGGAAACTATGGCTACACCTTC.

The CDR3 region has the DNA TGTGCCAGCAGTTCGCCGGACCCCAACAATGAGCAGTTCTTC. Translated: CASSSPDPNNEQFF. The chain carries TRBV27 and TRBJ2-1; D is unclear. The germline V and J ends were trimmed by 4 bases and 5 bases, with 12 bases remaining between them. The CDR3 extends over 14 amino acids. Germline V gene data show CDR1 as MNHEY and CDR2 as SMNVEV (reference sequence).

This CDR3 reads CASSRLPRDSTDTQYF. The CDR3, as DNA: TGTGCCAGCAGCCGCCTCCCAAGAGATAGCACAGATACGCAGTATTTT. The chain combines TRBV3-1 (or the pseudogene TRBV3-2) with TRBJ2-3; D uncertain. The CDR3 extends over 16 amino acids. Germline V gene sequence: CDR1 LGHDT, CDR2 YNNKEL (reference sequence). The V gene lost 4 bases and the J gene lost 0 bases, with 14 bases spanning the gap.

CDR3 amino acids: CASSQTWASNEKLFF. CDR3 nucleotide sequence: TGTGCCAGCAGCCAGACCTGGGCATCTAATGAAAAACTGTTTTTT. The chain is built from TRBV7-2 and TRBJ1-4; unclear D gene. Trimming stripped 5 bases from V and 3 bases from J, with 13 bases between. Germline CDR1 is SGHTA and CDR2 is FQGNSA. CDR3 length: 15 amino acids.

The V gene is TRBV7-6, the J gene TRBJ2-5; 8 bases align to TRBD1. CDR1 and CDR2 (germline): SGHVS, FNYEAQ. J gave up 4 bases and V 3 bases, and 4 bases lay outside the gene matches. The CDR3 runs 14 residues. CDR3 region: CASSLGQAGETQYF. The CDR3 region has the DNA TGTGCCAGCAGCTTGGGACAGGCTGGAGAGACCCAGTACTTC. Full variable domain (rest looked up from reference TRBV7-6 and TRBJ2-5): GAGVSQSPRYKVTKRGQDVALRCDPISGHVSLYWYRQALGQGPEFLTYFNYEAQQDKSGLPNDRFSAERPEGSISTLTIQRTEQRDSAMYRCASSLGQAGETQYFGPGTRLLVL.

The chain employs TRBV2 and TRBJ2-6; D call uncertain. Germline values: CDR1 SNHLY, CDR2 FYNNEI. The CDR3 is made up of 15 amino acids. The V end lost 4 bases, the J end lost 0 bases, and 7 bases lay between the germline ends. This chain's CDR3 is CASSGISSGANVLTF. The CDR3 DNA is TGTGCCAGCAGTGGAATCTCCTCTGGGGCCAACGTCCTGACTTTC.

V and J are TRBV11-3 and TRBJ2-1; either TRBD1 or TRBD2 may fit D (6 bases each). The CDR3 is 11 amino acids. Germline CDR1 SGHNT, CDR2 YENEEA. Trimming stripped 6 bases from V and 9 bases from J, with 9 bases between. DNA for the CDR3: TGTGCCAGCAGGGAGGGGGGTGAGCAGTTCTTC. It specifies CASREGGEQFF.

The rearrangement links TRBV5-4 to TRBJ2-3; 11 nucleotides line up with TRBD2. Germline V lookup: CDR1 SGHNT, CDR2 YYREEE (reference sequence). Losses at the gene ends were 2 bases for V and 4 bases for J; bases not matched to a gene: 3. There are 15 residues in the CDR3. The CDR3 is CASSLTSGGSDTQYF. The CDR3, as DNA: TGTGCCAGCAGCTTAACTAGCGGGGGCTCAGATACGCAGTATTTT.

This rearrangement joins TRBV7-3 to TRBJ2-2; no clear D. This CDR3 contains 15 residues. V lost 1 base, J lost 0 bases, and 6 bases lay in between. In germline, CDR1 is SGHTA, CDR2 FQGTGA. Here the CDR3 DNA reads TGTGCCAGCAGCTTAATGTACCCGAACACCGGGGAGCTGTTTTTT. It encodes CASSLMYPNTGELFF.